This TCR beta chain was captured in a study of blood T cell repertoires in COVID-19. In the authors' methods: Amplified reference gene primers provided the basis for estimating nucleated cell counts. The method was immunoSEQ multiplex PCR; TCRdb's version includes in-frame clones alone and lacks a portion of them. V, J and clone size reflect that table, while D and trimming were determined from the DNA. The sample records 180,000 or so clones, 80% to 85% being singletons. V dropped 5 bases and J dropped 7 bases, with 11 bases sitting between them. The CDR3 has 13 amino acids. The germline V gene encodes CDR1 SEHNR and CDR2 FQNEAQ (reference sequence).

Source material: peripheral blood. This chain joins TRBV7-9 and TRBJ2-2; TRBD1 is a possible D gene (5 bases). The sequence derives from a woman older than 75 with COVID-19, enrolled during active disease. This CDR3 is CASSPQQDGELFF. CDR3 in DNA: TGTGCCAGCAGCCCCCAACAGGACGGGGAGCTGTTTTTT.